The rows below give T cell receptor beta chains drawn from one sample of a study of shared clonotypes between healthy human individuals. The repertoire was sequenced with immunoSEQ multiplex PCR; TCRdb's copy has only in-frame clones and lacks some. The data show about 2.4 million clones, with approximately 93% seen just once and 0.36% held by the top ten. The sample consisted of naive CD4+ T cells from PBMCs. Receptor source: a man aged 18 to 30 in good health. Some clones in this sample may be carry-over from other donors' samples. The conserved cysteine and the conserved F or W are not part of the CDR3 here. Not every row has a clone size; where given, it reads once, few, many or a size class.

v_call	clone_size	cdr3_aa
TRBV19	NA	ASIGTGRMEQY
TRBV6-1	NA	ASRAPIRPDTEAF
TRBV5-1	NA	ASSFLGTRAF
TRBV5-1	NA	ASKSQGQSLQY
TRBV5-1	once	ASSAGQGLGGYT
TRBV28	NA	ASSPYGTSGSPYNEQF
TRBV30	NA	AWRATGGAGGYT
TRBV6-1	once	ASSVSTGRKQF
TRBV20-1	NA	SAAPGSGYT
TRBV20-1	few	SANPGTEAF
TRBV7-3	NA	ASSARGSGANVLT
TRBV28	NA	ASSLDNYGYT
TRBV5-1	NA	ASSFIRGREGNEQF
TRBV27	once	ASSTLQGRETQY
TRBV6-1	NA	ASSESLAVNTGELF
TRBV29-1	once	SVAPEGGYT
TRBV11-2	NA	ASSPGQGKNIQY
TRBV5-4	once	ASRSGTSVATDTQY
TRBV15	NA	ATSRPGGPSSYNEQF
TRBV6-5	NA	ASSYGGLSNQPQH